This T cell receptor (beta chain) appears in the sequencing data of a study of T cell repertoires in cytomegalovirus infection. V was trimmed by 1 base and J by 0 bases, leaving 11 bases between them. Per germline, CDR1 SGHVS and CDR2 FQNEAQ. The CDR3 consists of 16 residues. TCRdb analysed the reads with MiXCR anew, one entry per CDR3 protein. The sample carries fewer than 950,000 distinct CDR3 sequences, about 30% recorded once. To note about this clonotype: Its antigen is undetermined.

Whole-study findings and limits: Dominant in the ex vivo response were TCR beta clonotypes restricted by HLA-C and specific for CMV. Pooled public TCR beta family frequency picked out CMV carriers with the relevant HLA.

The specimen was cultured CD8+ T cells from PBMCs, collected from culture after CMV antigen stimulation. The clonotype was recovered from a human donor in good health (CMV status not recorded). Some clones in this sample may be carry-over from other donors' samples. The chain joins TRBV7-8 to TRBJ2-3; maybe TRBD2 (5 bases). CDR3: CASSLGALGSTDTQYF. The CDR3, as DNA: TGTGCCAGCAGCTTAGGGGCACTAGGGAGCACAGATACGCAGTATTTT.